The 21 T cell receptor beta chains below come from one sample, sequenced in a study of T-cell reconstitution after alpha-beta-depleted transplantation in children listed by TCRdb under 2016. The library was made by PCR. Instrument used: Illumina HiSeq 2500. To normalize quantification of the TCRbeta repertoire, the TCR libraries were built with molecular barcoding that relied on unique molecular identifiers. TCRdb passed the public sequencing reads through fastp at Q25 and MiXCR, retaining productive beta sequences. Duplicate CDR3 protein sequences are folded into a single record with the most common DNA and genes. This sample comprises about 610,000 distinct CDR3 sequences, under 12% of them detected only once. The ten largest clonotypes hold approximately 4.1% of the sample. The sample in question was PBMCs from the stem cell graft donor, obtained from the stem cell graft. The receptor set was obtained from a human donor who donated a stem cell graft to a child with acute myeloid leukemia.

This clonotype was seen more than once but under ten times. This chain connects TRBV5-1 to TRBJ2-1; 8 nucleotides match TRBD2. V was pared by 3 bases and J by 7 bases, with 15 bases of the junction left unmatched. CDR3 length: 17 amino acids. Germline V lookup: CDR1 SGHRS, CDR2 YFSETQ. The CDR3 spells CASSSGILAETGNEQFF. CDR3 DNA: TGCGCCAGCAGCTCGGGAATACTAGCGGAGACGGGGAATGAGCAGTTCTTC.

Details on this clonotype: Relative to the germline gene, one junction end is altered; a read error may explain this. The genes are TRBV7-7 and TRBJ2-2, with 8 nucleotides matching TRBD2. The CDR3 totals 16 residues. Germline CDR1 reads SSHAT; CDR2 reads FNYEAQ (reference sequence). Here the CDR3 DNA reads TGTGCTAGCAGCTTAGCACCCCCGGGACTAGGCGGGGAGCTGTTTTTT. Its translation is CASSLAPPGLGGELFF.

This clonotype was seen many times. V gene TRBV29-1 combines with J gene TRBJ2-1; perhaps TRBD2 as D (5 bases). CDR1 is SQVTM and CDR2 is ANQGSEA in the germline V gene. Trimming took 1 base from V and 4 from J, leaving 17 bases between them. The CDR3 length is 16 residues. The CDR3 sequence is CSVEAIDGIVYNEQFF. CDR3 DNA sequence: TGCAGCGTTGAAGCAATAGACGGGATAGTTTACAATGAGCAGTTCTTC.

This clonotype was counted only a few times. This sequence joins TRBV20-1 and TRBJ2-1; possibly TRBD2 for D (6 bases). In germline, CDR1 is DFQATT, CDR2 SNEGSKA (reference sequence). Trimming shortened V by 0 bases and J by 6 bases, and 12 bases separated the two germline ends. There are 14 residues in the CDR3. For the CDR3, the DNA is TGCAGTGCTAGAGATAGGGTCGGGAGCAATGAGCAGTTCTTC. Translating it yields CSARDRVGSNEQFF.

This clonotype was counted a few times. The CDR3 DNA sequence: TGTGCCAGCAGTTCACCCGTACGAGGGAGGGAGCTGTTTTTT. This sequence encodes CASSSPVRGRELFF. The V and J genes are TRBV12-3 or TRBV12-4 and TRBJ2-2; tentatively, D is TRBD2 (5 bases). Trimming cost V 4 bases and J 9 bases, with 15 bases left between them. The length of the CDR3 is 14 residues.

This clonotype was recorded many times. The chain combines TRBV20-1 with TRBJ2-6; 7 nucleotides align to TRBD1. This CDR3 contains 14 residues. Germline CDR1 reads DFQATT; CDR2 reads SNEGSKA (reference sequence). The CDR3 coding sequence is TGCACCGCGCCAGGGGGTAGTGGGGCCAACGTCCTGACTTTC. Translation gives CTAPGGSGANVLTF.

The rearrangement links TRBV28 to TRBJ1-1; 12 nucleotides match TRBD1. J lost 6 bases, V lost 6 bases, and 11 bases had no gene match. There are 16 residues in the CDR3. CDR1 MDHEN and CDR2 SYDVKM come from the germline V gene. The CDR3: CASSDSGTGGMAEAFF. The DNA of the CDR3 is TGTGCCAGCAGCGATTCCGGGACAGGGGGCATGGCTGAAGCTTTCTTT.

This clonotype was detected a few times. The V and J genes are TRBV7-3 and TRBJ2-7; 8 bases map to TRBD1. The CDR3 has 14 amino acids. Losses at the gene ends were 4 bases for V and 7 bases for J; bases not matched to a gene: 9. Germline loops: CDR1 SGHTA, CDR2 FQGTGA. CDR3 in DNA: TGTGCCAGCAGCTCCTCCCGGACAGGGCAAGAGCAGTACTTC. The encoded protein is CASSSSRTGQEQYF.

This clonotype was recorded at least ten times. This chain joins TRBV7-9 and TRBJ2-1, with 10 bases aligning to TRBD2. Germline V gene sequence: CDR1 SEHNR, CDR2 FQNEAQ (reference sequence). V lost 5 bases, J lost 6 bases, and 7 bases stayed unmatched. This CDR3 has 15 amino acids. The CDR3 DNA follows: TGTGCCAGCAGCCACCTAGCGGGAGTGGGCAATGAGCAGTTCTTC. Its translation: CASSHLAGVGNEQFF.

At least ten counts were recorded for this clonotype. The chain couples TRBV20-1 to TRBJ2-7, with D perhaps TRBD2 (6 bases). Germline CDR1 reads DFQATT; CDR2 reads SNEGSKA (reference sequence). Trimming removed 2 bases at V and 4 bases at J, with 15 bases between. The CDR3 loop spans 14 amino acids. CDR3 nucleotides: TGCAGTGCTAGAAATGCCGCGGAGGGGTACGAGCAGTACTTC. Encoded protein: CSARNAAEGYEQYF.

This clonotype was counted ten times or more. This sequence joins TRBV7-2 and TRBJ2-3; TRBD2 matches 13 bases. V lost 5 bases, J lost 6 bases, and 14 bases stayed unmatched. CDR3 size: 18 residues. The germline V gene encodes CDR1 SGHTA and CDR2 FQGNSA. This CDR3 reads CASSRRQGMGLAGDTQYF. The CDR3 DNA reads as TGTGCCAGCAGCCGTAGACAGGGAATGGGACTAGCGGGGGATACGCAGTATTTT.

Only a few counts were recorded for this clonotype. This CDR3 is CSAGGQAYGEAFF. In nucleotides, the CDR3 is TGCAGTGCTGGAGGACAGGCCTACGGTGAAGCTTTCTTT. The chain recombines TRBV20-1 with TRBJ1-1; 7 positions match TRBD1. The CDR3 consists of 13 residues. Trimming took 5 bases from V and 7 from J; bases not matched to a gene: 10. Germline V gene data show CDR1 as DFQATT and CDR2 as SNEGSKA (reference sequence).

This clonotype was detected only a few times. The CDR3 DNA is TGTGCTAGTGGTTTGGAACGCCAAGAGACCCAGTACTTC. It translates to CASGLERQETQYF. J is TRBJ2-5 and V is TRBV12-5; D unresolved. Germline V gene sequence: CDR1 LGHNT, CDR2 FRNRAP. This CDR3 region has 13 residues. The ends were cut back, 1 base at V and 1 base at J, with 4 bases in the middle.

This clonotype was detected only a few times. V usage is TRBV18 and J usage is TRBJ1-1, with 9 bases matching TRBD1. CDR1 is KGHSH, CDR2 LQKENI, per germline. With V trimmed by 4 bases and J by 5 bases, 11 bases remained unmatched. CDR3 size: 16 residues. CDR3 loop: CASSLVMGQGKTEAFF. The CDR3 region has the DNA TGTGCCAGCTCACTAGTTATGGGACAGGGAAAAACTGAAGCTTTCTTT. The variable domain in full, with the rest retrieved from reference TRBV18 and TRBJ1-1, is NAGVMQNPRHLVRRRGQEARLRCSPMKGHSHVYWYRQLPEEGLKFMVYLQKENIIDESGMPKERFSAEFPKEGPSILRIQQVVRGDSAAYFCASSLVMGQGKTEAFFGQGTRLTVV.

The chain joins TRBV20-1 to TRBJ2-1; either TRBD1 or TRBD2 may fit D (5 bases each). The CDR3 totals 12 residues. V was cut by 3 bases and J by 8 bases, with 11 bases left in between. Germline CDR1 and CDR2: DFQATT and SNEGSKA (reference sequence). CDR3: CSARQGEDEQFF. DNA of the CDR3: TGCAGTGCTAGGCAGGGAGAGGATGAGCAGTTCTTC.

The CDR3 sequence: CASSLGVAPTDTQYF. The CDR3 nucleotides are TGTGCCAGCAGCTTGGGGGTAGCACCCACAGATACGCAGTATTTT. The genes are TRBV5-5 and TRBJ2-3; no reliable D call. The ends were cut back, 0 bases at V and 2 bases at J, with 10 bases in the middle. This CDR3 is built from 15 residues. CDR1 and CDR2 from the germline V gene are SGHKS and YYEKEE (reference sequence).

This clonotype was counted only a few times. This rearrangement joins TRBV6-2 or TRBV6-3 to TRBJ1-1, with D possibly matching TRBD1 (6 bases). CDR3 size: 12 residues. Germline CDR1 MNHEY, CDR2 SVGEGT. The ends were cut back, 5 bases at V and 9 bases at J, with 13 bases in the middle. The CDR3 spells CASSIPGTQAFF. In DNA, the CDR3 is TGTGCCAGCAGTATTCCCGGGACACAAGCTTTCTTT.

This clonotype showed up just a few times. The chain joins TRBV5-1 to TRBJ2-3; 11 nucleotides match TRBD2. The CDR3 totals 15 residues. The V segment lost 7 bases and the J segment 2 bases; nucleotides outside the gene matches: 6. Germline assignment: CDR1 SGHRS and CDR2 YFSETQ. The CDR3 here is CASRLTSGVTDTQYF. CDR3 nucleotide sequence: TGCGCCAGCCGTCTGACTAGCGGGGTCACAGATACGCAGTATTTT. Combining the CDR3 with reference TRBV5-1 and TRBJ2-3 gives the whole variable domain KAGVTQTPRYLIKTRGQQVTLSCSPISGHRSVSWYQQTPGQGLQFLFEYFSETQRNKGNFPGRFSGRQFSNSRSEMNVSTLELGDSALYLCASRLTSGVTDTQYFGPGTRLTVL.

This chain links TRBV28 with TRBJ1-5; perhaps TRBD1 as D (5 bases). Per the germline V gene, CDR1 is MDHEN and CDR2 is SYDVKM. The CDR3 has 12 residues. Trimming left V 6 bases short and J 6 bases short, with 9 bases between. CDR3 sequence reads: CASSQGVQPQHF. CDR3 nucleotide sequence: TGTGCCAGCAGCCAGGGCGTTCAGCCCCAGCATTTT.

This clonotype occurred many times. The chain is built from TRBV28 and TRBJ2-7, with TRBD2 as a possible D gene (5 bases). CDR1 is MDHEN and CDR2 is SYDVKM in the germline V gene. The CDR3 consists of 18 residues. V lost 1 base and J 6 bases, leaving 25 bases between the germline ends. The CDR3 coding sequence is TGTGCCAGCAGTTTATCGCGTGGTTTAGGGAGTACGGATGGCGAGCAGTACTTC. It specifies CASSLSRGLGSTDGEQYF.

J is TRBJ2-3 and V is TRBV18, with 9 bases aligning to TRBD2. This CDR3 spans 16 amino acids. Germline V lookup: CDR1 KGHSH, CDR2 LQKENI. V shed 1 base and J 4 bases; nucleotides not matched to a gene: 6. The chain's CDR3 is CASSPRSGSIADTQYF. CDR3 bases: TGTGCCAGCTCACCACGTAGCGGGAGTATTGCAGATACGCAGTATTTT. Full variable domain (outside the CDR3, taken from reference TRBV18 and TRBJ2-3): NAGVMQNPRHLVRRRGQEARLRCSPMKGHSHVYWYRQLPEEGLKFMVYLQKENIIDESGMPKERFSAEFPKEGPSILRIQQVVRGDSAAYFCASSPRSGSIADTQYFGPGTRLTVL.